There are many counts of the clone carrying this TCR beta chain. The data are from a study of kidney transplant recipient with SARS-CoV-2 infection. A single record per CDR3 protein comes from TCRdb applying MiXCR to the reads. The sample has fewer than 250,000 distinct CDR3 sequences; about 28% are singletons. CDR1 is SGHKS and CDR2 is YYEKEE in the germline V gene (reference sequence). V lost 0 bases to trimming and J lost 0 bases, with 10 bases between them. CDR3 length: 15 amino acids. The sample consisted of a blood sample, taken at baseline and on day 111 from a kidney transplant recipient. This chain links TRBV5-5 with TRBJ2-7, with a tentative D call TRBD2 (5 bases). The source is a male patient aged 25-45 years who had COVID-19 and was a kidney transplant recipient. Some T cells may be provided by the graft donor. CDR3 residues: CASSLEAGSSYEQYV. In nucleotides, the CDR3 is TGTGCCAGCAGCTTGGAGGCGGGTAGCTCCTACGAGCAGTACGTC.